This entry lists 12 T cell receptor beta chains sequenced from one sample in a study of T cells after yellow fever vaccination. One entry per CDR3 protein, called by TCRdb with MiXCR from the 5' RACE reads. The sample lists about 230,000 distinct CDR3 sequences, roughly 6.2% occurring once. The sample here was CD4+ T cells sorted from PBMCs, taken on the day of the yellow fever booster vaccination. The receptors derive from a man aged 25-45 years who received the YFV17D yellow fever vaccine.

This clonotype was found many times. This chain uses TRBV29-1 with TRBJ2-2; 8 bases map to TRBD1. The germline CDR1 and CDR2 sequences are SQVTM and ANQGSEA. The CDR3 has 13 residues. The DNA for the CDR3 is TGCAGAAGGACAGGGACGAACACCGGGGAGCTGTTTTTT. Translation: CRRTGTNTGELFF.

V gene TRBV7-3 combines with J gene TRBJ2-3, with D perhaps being TRBD1 or TRBD2 (5 bases each). V lost 5 bases to trimming and J lost 2 bases, with 11 bases between them. CDR3 length: 14 residues. Germline V gives CDR1 SGHTA, CDR2 FQGTGA. In DNA form, the CDR3 reads TGTGCCAGCAGCAACCGGGGCCCCACAGATACGCAGTATTTT. Its translation is CASSNRGPTDTQYF. Variable domain in full (rest from reference TRBV7-3 and TRBJ2-3): GAGVSQTPSNKVTEKGKYVELRCDPISGHTALYWYRQSLGQGPEFLIYFQGTGAADDSGLPNDRFFAVRPEGSVSTLKIQRTERGDSAVYLCASSNRGPTDTQYFGPGTRLTVL.

This clonotype was counted at least ten times. CDR3 nucleotides: TGTGCCAGCCGAAGGACAGGGGCCCAGAACACTGAAGCTTTCTTT. Protein product: CASRRTGAQNTEAFF. V is TRBV7-2 and J is TRBJ1-1; 9 bases align to TRBD1. J was trimmed by 1 base and V by 8 bases; bases with no gene match: 8. The CDR3 runs 15 residues. CDR1 SGHTA and CDR2 FQGNSA come from the germline V gene.

This clonotype was counted only a few times. The rearrangement joins TRBV4-2 to TRBJ2-7; D is unresolved. The CDR3 has 14 amino acids. The germline V and J ends were trimmed by 0 bases and 9 bases, with 15 bases remaining between them. The germline V gene has CDR1 LGHNA and CDR2 YNFKEQ. In nucleotides, the CDR3 is TGTGCCAGCAGCCAAGAGTCACAAGGCCGAGCGCAGTACTTC. This gives the protein CASSQESQGRAQYF.

The table lists this clonotype with many counts. The CDR3 region has the DNA TGTGCCAGCAGCCACGCCCCCTACGAGCAGTACTTC. Translating it yields CASSHAPYEQYF. This chain uses TRBV3-1 with TRBJ2-7; D call uncertain. The CDR3 runs 12 residues. Germline V lookup: CDR1 LGHDT, CDR2 YNNKEL (reference sequence). Trimming left V 3 bases short and J 2 bases short, with 5 bases between.

This clonotype showed up just a few times. V and J are TRBV5-1 and TRBJ2-7; D is possibly TRBD2 (6 bases). The CDR3 runs 15 residues. The germline V and J ends were trimmed by 4 bases and 3 bases, with 17 bases remaining between them. The V gene's germline CDR1 is SGHRS and CDR2 YFSETQ. The CDR3 reads CASSPTVGRVYEQYF. The CDR3 DNA is TGCGCCAGCAGCCCCACCGTCGGGAGAGTCTACGAGCAGTACTTC.

This chain uses TRBV5-1 with TRBJ2-2; D ambiguous. The CDR3 length is 14 residues. The V and J ends lost 5 bases and 5 bases respectively, with 13 bases between them. The V gene's germline CDR1 is SGHRS and CDR2 YFSETQ. The CDR3 DNA is TGCGCCAGCAGTGTCGTGCAGGCGACCGGGGAGCTGTTTTTT. This gives the protein CASSVVQATGELFF.

A few counts support this clonotype. The rearrangement links TRBV12-3 or TRBV12-4 to TRBJ2-2, with D tentatively TRBD2 (6 bases). Trimming removed 9 bases from V and 8 bases from J, with 19 bases in between. CDR3 length: 14 amino acids. The CDR3 protein is CASAGLGSRGELFF. The CDR3 nucleotides read TGTGCCAGTGCGGGACTGGGCTCTAGGGGGGAGCTGTTTTTT.

This clonotype was recorded many times. One end of the junction fails to match germline, which may point to a read error. The gene calls are TRBV12-3 or TRBV12-4 and TRBJ2-5, with 10 bases matching TRBD2. CDR3 length equals 13 residues. The CDR3 DNA sequence: TGTGCCAGCAGTATAGCGGGAGGAGAGACCCAGTACTTC. Translated, it gives CASSIAGGETQYF.

This clonotype appeared many times. The chain joins TRBV28 to TRBJ2-1, with 13 bases matching TRBD2. The CDR3 covers 19 residues. With V trimmed by 2 bases and J by 8 bases, 15 bases remained unmatched. CDR1 is MDHEN, CDR2 SYDVKM, per germline. In DNA form, the CDR3 reads TGTGCCAGCAGTTTACAGGCCCCGGGACTAGCGGGACGAAGTGATGAGCAGTTCTTC. It yields the protein CASSLQAPGLAGRSDEQFF. Looking up the rest from reference TRBV28 and TRBJ2-1 gives the full variable domain: DVKVTQSSRYLVKRTGEKVFLECVQDMDHENMFWYRQDPGLGLRLIYFSYDVKMKEKGDIPEGYSVSREKKERFSLILESASTNQTSMYLCASSLQAPGLAGRSDEQFFGPGTRLTVL.

This rearrangement joins TRBV5-4 to TRBJ2-1, with D uncertain. Trimming removed 0 bases from V and 4 bases from J, with 14 bases in between. CDR3 length: 16 residues. Germline V gives CDR1 SGHNT, CDR2 YYREEE (reference sequence). The CDR3 loop is CASSLGPPLEYNEQFF. CDR3 nucleotides: TGTGCCAGCAGCTTGGGGCCTCCCCTCGAATACAATGAGCAGTTCTTC.

This clonotype was seen only once. The junction and the germline gene differ at one end; a read error may be behind it. The V gene is TRBV12-5, the J gene TRBJ2-2, with 8 bases that match TRBD1. Germline V lookup: CDR1 LGHNT, CDR2 FRNRAP. The CDR3 has 19 amino acids. The CDR3 DNA reads TGTGCTAGTGGTTTGGTAGGAGGACAGGGCCATTCGAACACCGGGCAGCTGTTTTTT. Its translation: CASGLVGGQGHSNTGQLFF.